A single sample gave rise to the 28 T cell receptor beta chains below, sequenced in a study of cytomegalovirus exposure and HLA in healthy donors. In the PCR, 60 Vbeta and 13 Jbeta primers were used. Sequenced by immunoSEQ multiplex PCR; TCRdb stores in-frame clones only, minus some. The sample holds over 95,000 clones, over 65% seen once. The sample taken for sequencing was PBMCs. These receptors were collected from a man in his forties in good health and CMV-seronegative.

The chain recombines TRBV29-1 with TRBJ2-7; 9 nucleotides match TRBD2. V lost 8 bases and J lost 0; bases outside the gene matches: 5. The CDR3 is 13 residues long. Germline-derived CDR1 and CDR2 are SQVTM and ANQGSEA. CDR3 DNA: TGCAGCCCCCCTAGCGGGACCTCCTACGAGCAGTACTTC. Encoded protein: CSPPSGTSYEQYF.

This rearrangement joins TRBV18 to TRBJ1-5; D not certain. Per germline, CDR1 KGHSH and CDR2 LQKENI. V gave up 1 base and J gave up 1 base, with 11 bases separating them. The CDR3 runs 16 residues. The DNA of the CDR3 is TGTGCCAGCTCACCACAGGGCGGGCGCAGCAATCAGCCCCAGCATTTT. Translated: CASSPQGGRSNQPQHF. Together with reference TRBV18 and TRBJ1-5, the CDR3 gives the full variable domain: NAGVMQNPRHLVRRRGQEARLRCSPMKGHSHVYWYRQLPEEGLKFMVYLQKENIIDESGMPKERFSAEFPKEGPSILRIQQVVRGDSAAYFCASSPQGGRSNQPQHFGDGTRLSIL.

A single count supports this clone. This chain's CDR3 is CASSREGDGNEQFF. In DNA form, the CDR3 reads TGTGCCAGTAGTAGGGAGGGGGACGGGAATGAGCAGTTCTTC. This chain joins TRBV19 and TRBJ2-1; a possible D gene is TRBD2 (7 bases). V lost 4 bases to trimming and J lost 7 bases, with 14 bases between them. Germline lookup yields CDR1 LNHDA and CDR2 SQIVND (reference sequence). The CDR3 has 14 residues.

The genes are TRBV7-8 and TRBJ1-5; TRBD1 matches at 10 bases. The germline V gene encodes CDR1 SGHVS and CDR2 FQNEAQ. J was trimmed by 6 bases and V by 4 bases; bases with no gene match: 9. The CDR3 consists of 16 residues. This CDR3 is CASSSIRDRGSQPQHF. CDR3 DNA sequence: TGTGCCAGCAGCTCTATCCGGGACAGGGGATCTCAGCCCCAGCATTTT.

This clone was counted between two and nine times. The chain employs TRBV13 and TRBJ2-5; TRBD2 might be the D (7 bases). V was clipped by 4 bases and J by 5 bases, with 14 bases between them. The germline V gene encodes CDR1 PRHDT and CDR2 FYEKMQ (reference sequence). CDR3 length equals 14 residues. The CDR3 DNA reads TGTGCCAGCAGCTACAGGGAGGGCGGGGAGACCCAGTACTTC. This codes for CASSYREGGETQYF.

The rearrangement links TRBV19 to TRBJ2-5, with 7 bases identical to TRBD1. Looked up from germline, CDR1 is LNHDA and CDR2 is SQIVND (reference sequence). The length of the CDR3 is 13 residues. With V trimmed by 2 bases and J by 4 bases, 1 base remained unmatched. The CDR3 reads CASSINRGETQYF. CDR3 sequence (DNA): TGTGCCAGTAGTATAAACAGGGGAGAGACCCAGTACTTC.

The chain is built from TRBV6-1 and TRBJ1-1; 7 nucleotides match TRBD1. Germline V CDR1 and CDR2: MNHNS, SASEGT. V was pared by 4 bases and J by 1 base, with 3 bases of the junction left unmatched. The length of the CDR3 is 14 residues. In DNA, the CDR3 is TGTGCCAGCAGTGCGGGACAGCGGAACACTGAAGCTTTCTTT. Amino acids: CASSAGQRNTEAFF.

The chain employs TRBV7-2 and TRBJ2-5; D unresolved. Trimming stripped 0 bases from V and 7 bases from J, with 15 bases between. Germline V CDR1 and CDR2: SGHTA, FQGNSA. This CDR3 has 15 residues. CDR3 in DNA: TGTGCCAGCAGCTTAGCGGGCTCAGGCAGGTTGACCCAGTACTTC. Protein: CASSLAGSGRLTQYF.

The chain uses TRBV6-6 and TRBJ2-1; a possible D gene is TRBD1 (6 bases). Germline V gene sequence: CDR1 MNHNY, CDR2 SVGAGI (reference sequence). Deletions cut 1 base from V and 6 bases from J, with 13 bases between. The CDR3 sequence is 15 residues long. CDR3 loop: CASSYYQDRCNEQFF. The CDR3 DNA is TGTGCCAGCAGTTACTATCAGGACAGATGCAATGAGCAGTTCTTC.

V usage is TRBV7-9 and J usage is TRBJ1-6; tentatively, D is TRBD1 (5 bases). The V end lost 5 bases, the J end lost 7 bases, and 15 bases lay between the germline ends. This CDR3 has 15 amino acids. The germline CDR1 and CDR2 sequences are SEHNR and FQNEAQ (reference sequence). CDR3 residues: CASSLFDSRNSPLHF. DNA of the CDR3: TGTGCCAGCAGCCTCTTCGACAGTCGGAATTCACCCCTCCACTTT.

This clone was observed once. The chain employs TRBV7-8 and TRBJ2-1; TRBD2 matches 11 bases. Germline-derived CDR1 and CDR2 are SGHVS and FQNEAQ. CDR3 length: 15 amino acids. V shed 5 bases, J shed 3 bases, and the junction held 3 bases outside the gene matches. The DNA for the CDR3 is TGTGCCAGCAGCACCCTAGCGGGGGGCTACAATGAGCAGTTCTTC. The encoded protein is CASSTLAGGYNEQFF.

V usage is TRBV10-2 and J usage is TRBJ2-7, with a tentative D call TRBD1 (6 bases). Germline CDR1 is WSHSY and CDR2 is SAAADI. Trimming pared 4 bases from V and 1 base from J, leaving 14 bases between. This CDR3 region has 15 residues. The CDR3 DNA follows: TGCGCCAGCAGTGGCAAAAAACAGGGTTCCTACGAGCAGTACTTC. It specifies CASSGKKQGSYEQYF.

The chain recombines TRBV5-1 with TRBJ2-7; 10 bases agree with TRBD2. Unmatched junction bases numbered 6, after V lost 4 bases and J lost 2 bases. Looked up from germline, CDR1 is SGHRS and CDR2 is YFSETQ. This CDR3 has 15 amino acids. CDR3 residues: CASSQSGGGPYEQYF. DNA of the CDR3: TGCGCCAGCAGCCAGAGCGGGGGGGGACCCTACGAGCAGTACTTC.

V is TRBV2 and J is TRBJ2-7; D might be TRBD1 (6 bases). V was trimmed by 4 bases and J by 7 bases, leaving 14 bases between them. This CDR3 is built from 13 residues. Per the germline V gene, CDR1 is SNHLY and CDR2 is FYNNEI. The chain's CDR3 is CASSGQAVEEQYF. CDR3 DNA sequence: TGTGCCAGCAGTGGACAGGCGGTTGAGGAGCAGTACTTC.

V is TRBV28 and J is TRBJ2-2; 7 bases line up with TRBD2. The CDR3 covers 15 residues. Per germline, CDR1 MDHEN and CDR2 SYDVKM. Germline trimming cut 6 bases from V and 0 bases from J; bases unmatched to any gene: 4. CDR3 amino acids: CASSLTSPNTGELFF. The CDR3 region has the DNA TGTGCCAGCAGCTTGACTAGCCCGAACACCGGGGAGCTGTTTTTT.

The V and J genes are TRBV19 and TRBJ1-1; TRBD1 is a possible D gene (6 bases). The CDR3 contains 12 residues. In germline, CDR1 is LNHDA, CDR2 SQIVND (reference sequence). Trimming stripped 7 bases from V and 5 bases from J, with 11 bases between. The CDR3 spells CASKGDYTEAFF. CDR3 nucleotides: TGTGCCAGTAAGGGGGATTATACTGAAGCTTTCTTT.

V gene TRBV11-2 combines with J gene TRBJ2-7, with 9 bases matching TRBD2. Germline CDR1 SGHAT, CDR2 FQNNGV. V was pared by 5 bases and J by 4 bases, with 15 bases of the junction left unmatched. This CDR3 spans 17 amino acids. The CDR3 loop is CASSLKRGLATLYEQYF. The CDR3 nucleotides read TGTGCCAGCAGCCTCAAGCGGGGACTAGCAACTTTGTACGAGCAGTACTTC. The full variable domain, rest sourced from reference TRBV11-2 and TRBJ2-7, is EAGVAQSPRYKIIEKRQSVAFWCNPISGHATLYWYQQILGQGPKLLIQFQNNGVVDDSQLPKDRFSAERLKGVDSTLKIQPAKLEDSAVYLCASSLKRGLATLYEQYFGPGTRLTVT.

The chain links TRBV2 to TRBJ1-2; 8 nucleotides match TRBD1. V trimming: 6 bases; J trimming: 2 bases; junction bases outside the gene matches: 11. CDR1 SNHLY and CDR2 FYNNEI come from the germline V gene. The CDR3 has 16 amino acids. The CDR3, as DNA: TGTGCCAGCAGGCTCTTAGGACAGGGATCGAACTATGGCTACACCTTC. Its translation is CASRLLGQGSNYGYTF.

The CDR3: CASRVTGANNSPLHF. The CDR3 coding sequence is TGTGCCAGCAGGGTTACAGGGGCGAATAATTCACCCCTCCACTTT. V usage is TRBV28 and J usage is TRBJ1-6, with 7 positions matching TRBD1. This CDR3 is built from 15 residues. CDR1 is MDHEN, CDR2 SYDVKM, per germline. J lost 5 bases, V lost 6 bases, and 7 bases had no gene match.

This chain joins TRBV6-1 and TRBJ1-5; 9 bases agree with TRBD1. Looked up from germline, CDR1 is MNHNS and CDR2 is SASEGT. The CDR3 runs to 14 residues. The V and J ends lost 4 bases and 4 bases, in that order; junction bases with no gene match: 2. The CDR3 sequence: CASSVTGGNQPQHF. Written as DNA, the CDR3 is TGTGCCAGCAGTGTGACAGGGGGAAATCAGCCCCAGCATTTT.

The chain links TRBV10-2 to TRBJ1-5; D might be TRBD1 (5 bases). V lost 10 bases and J 3 bases, leaving 13 bases between the germline ends. Germline loops: CDR1 WSHSY, CDR2 SAAADI. CDR3 size: 13 residues. CDR3 bases: TGCGCCACACGAGACAGATACAATCAGCCCCAGCATTTT. Translated: CATRDRYNQPQHF.

This clone was seen once. The chain uses TRBV11-2 and TRBJ2-7; D is perhaps TRBD2 (6 bases). The CDR3 is 14 amino acids. The V gene lost 2 bases and the J gene lost 6 bases, with 14 bases spanning the gap. From germline, CDR1 is SGHAT and CDR2 FQNNGV. In nucleotides, the CDR3 is TGTGCCAGCAGCTTATCGGGAGTGGTTCTCGAGCAGTACTTC. Translated: CASSLSGVVLEQYF.

The J gene is TRBJ1-2, the V gene TRBV6-1, with 8 positions matching TRBD1. CDR3 length: 14 amino acids. Germline loops: CDR1 MNHNS, CDR2 SASEGT. After removal of 7 bases from V and 8 bases from J, the junction contained 12 bases not matched to a gene. CDR3 sequence (DNA): TGTGCCAGCACGATTCAGGGGGCGATGGGCGGCTACACCTTC. Protein: CASTIQGAMGGYTF.

This sequence joins TRBV2 and TRBJ2-3, with a weak D call TRBD1 (5 bases). The CDR3 sequence is 15 residues long. Germline-derived CDR1 and CDR2 are SNHLY and FYNNEI. Trimming left V 2 bases short and J 1 base short, with 10 bases between. The CDR3 loop is CASSEWGPGTDTQYF. DNA of the CDR3: TGTGCCAGCAGTGAATGGGGCCCGGGCACAGATACGCAGTATTTT. The full variable domain, its missing parts supplied by reference TRBV2 and TRBJ2-3, is EPEVTQTPSHQVTQMGQEVILRCVPISNHLYFYWYRQILGQKVEFLVSFYNNEISEKSEIFDDQFSVERPDGSNFTLKIRSTKLEDSAMYFCASSEWGPGTDTQYFGPGTRLTVL.

The CDR3 coding sequence is TGTGCCAGCAGCTCCTTAAATGAGCAGTTCTTC. This encodes CASSSLNEQFF. The chain couples TRBV7-9 to TRBJ2-1, with unresolved D. This CDR3 contains 11 residues. V dropped 4 bases and J dropped 7 bases, with 5 bases sitting between them. Germline CDR1 is SEHNR and CDR2 is FQNEAQ (reference sequence).

This clone was found a few times. The CDR3 DNA follows: TGTGCCAGCAGCTTAACCTACAGGGAAGATGAAAAACTGTTTTTT. It encodes CASSLTYREDEKLFF. The chain carries TRBV7-9 and TRBJ1-4; maybe TRBD1 (6 bases). Per the germline V gene, CDR1 is SEHNR and CDR2 is FQNEAQ (reference sequence). This CDR3 has 15 residues. Trimming took off 2 bases at V and 6 bases at J, with 13 bases between the two ends. The whole variable domain, remainder taken from reference TRBV7-9 and TRBJ1-4, is DTGVSQNPRHKITKRGQNVTFRCDPISEHNRLYWYRQTLGQGPEFLTYFQNEAQLEKSRLLSDRFSAERPKGSFSTLEIQRTEQGDSAMYLCASSLTYREDEKLFFGSGTQLSVL.

This sequence joins TRBV2 and TRBJ2-3, with D possibly matching TRBD2 (6 bases). CDR3 length equals 14 residues. V lost 7 bases and J lost 0, with 11 bases in between. Germline CDR1 reads SNHLY; CDR2 reads FYNNEI. CDR3 region: CASILARSTDTQYF. In nucleotides, the CDR3 is TGTGCCAGCATACTAGCCCGTAGCACAGATACGCAGTATTTT.

The CDR3 loop reads CASSLVGLAGIANTGELFF. The CDR3 nucleotides read TGCGCCAGCAGCTTGGTGGGGCTAGCGGGGATCGCGAACACCGGGGAGCTGTTTTTT. The chain has TRBV5-1 and TRBJ2-2, with 9 bases lining up with TRBD2. The V segment lost 0 bases and the J segment 0 bases; nucleotides outside the gene matches: 9. Looked up from germline, CDR1 is SGHRS and CDR2 is YFSETQ. The CDR3 is 19 amino acids.